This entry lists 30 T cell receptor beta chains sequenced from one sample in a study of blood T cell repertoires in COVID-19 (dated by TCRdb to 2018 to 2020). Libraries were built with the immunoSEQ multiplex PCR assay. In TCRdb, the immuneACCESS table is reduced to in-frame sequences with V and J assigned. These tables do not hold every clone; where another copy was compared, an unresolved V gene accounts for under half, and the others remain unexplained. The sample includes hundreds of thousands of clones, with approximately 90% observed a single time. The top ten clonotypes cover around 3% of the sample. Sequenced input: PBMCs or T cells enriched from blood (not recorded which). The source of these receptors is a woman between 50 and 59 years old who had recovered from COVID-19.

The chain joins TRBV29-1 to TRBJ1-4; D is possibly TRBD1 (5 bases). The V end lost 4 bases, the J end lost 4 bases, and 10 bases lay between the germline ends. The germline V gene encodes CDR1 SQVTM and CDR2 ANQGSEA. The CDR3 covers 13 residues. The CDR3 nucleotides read TGCAGCGTTGGGGAGGGGAGTAATGAAAAACTGTTTTTT. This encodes CSVGEGSNEKLFF.

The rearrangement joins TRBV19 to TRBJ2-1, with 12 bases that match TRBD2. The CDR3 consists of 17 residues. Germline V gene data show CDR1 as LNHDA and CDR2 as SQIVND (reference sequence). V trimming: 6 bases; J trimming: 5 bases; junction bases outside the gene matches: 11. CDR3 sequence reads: CASSRTSGNPKDNEQFF. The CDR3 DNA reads TGTGCCAGTAGCAGGACTAGCGGGAACCCAAAGGACAATGAGCAGTTCTTC.

The CDR3 bases are TGTGCCAGCGAGGGGGACAGCGGATCACCCCTCCACTTT. Translation: CASEGDSGSPLHF. The chain links TRBV9 to TRBJ1-6, with TRBD1 matching over 7 bases. This CDR3 spans 13 amino acids. In germline, CDR1 is SGDLS, CDR2 YYNGEE. V lost 7 bases, J lost 10 bases, and 8 bases stayed unmatched.

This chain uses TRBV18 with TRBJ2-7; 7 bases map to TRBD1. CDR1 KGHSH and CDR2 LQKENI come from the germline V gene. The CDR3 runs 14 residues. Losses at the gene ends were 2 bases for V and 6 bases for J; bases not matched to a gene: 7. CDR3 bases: TGTGCCAGCTCACCAGCAGGCAGGGGGAGCGAGCAGTACTTC. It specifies CASSPAGRGSEQYF.

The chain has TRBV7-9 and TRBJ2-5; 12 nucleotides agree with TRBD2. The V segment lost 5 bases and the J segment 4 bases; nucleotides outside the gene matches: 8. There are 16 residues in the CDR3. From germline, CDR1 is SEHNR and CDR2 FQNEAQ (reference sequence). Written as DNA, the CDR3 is TGTGCCAGCAGCCCTCGAGGACTAGCGGGGAGAGAGACCCAGTACTTC. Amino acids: CASSPRGLAGRETQYF.

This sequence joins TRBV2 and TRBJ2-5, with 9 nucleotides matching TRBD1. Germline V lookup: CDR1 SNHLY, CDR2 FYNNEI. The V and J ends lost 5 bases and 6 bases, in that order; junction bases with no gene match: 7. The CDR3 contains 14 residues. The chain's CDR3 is CASSIVQGAQTQYF. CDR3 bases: TGTGCCAGCAGTATAGTACAGGGGGCGCAGACCCAGTACTTC.

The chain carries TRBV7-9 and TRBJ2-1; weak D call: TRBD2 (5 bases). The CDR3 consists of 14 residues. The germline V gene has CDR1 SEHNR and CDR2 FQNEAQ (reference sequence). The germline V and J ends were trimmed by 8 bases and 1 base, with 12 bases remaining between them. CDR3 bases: TGTGCCAGCCAAGGGCCGGGATCCTACAATGAGCAGTTCTTC. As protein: CASQGPGSYNEQFF. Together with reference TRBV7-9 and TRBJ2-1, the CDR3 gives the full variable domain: DTGVSQNPRHKITKRGQNVTFRCDPISEHNRLYWYRQTLGQGPEFLTYFQNEAQLEKSRLLSDRFSAERPKGSFSTLEIQRTEQGDSAMYLCASQGPGSYNEQFFGPGTRLTVL.

CDR3 bases: TGTGCCAGCAGTTTGTTACAGGGTTCCTACGAGCAGTACTTC. Translating it yields CASSLLQGSYEQYF. The rearrangement links TRBV28 to TRBJ2-7; D is possibly TRBD1 (6 bases). Germline loops: CDR1 MDHEN, CDR2 SYDVKM. The V gene lost 3 bases and the J gene lost 1 base, with 10 bases spanning the gap. The CDR3 spans 14 residues.

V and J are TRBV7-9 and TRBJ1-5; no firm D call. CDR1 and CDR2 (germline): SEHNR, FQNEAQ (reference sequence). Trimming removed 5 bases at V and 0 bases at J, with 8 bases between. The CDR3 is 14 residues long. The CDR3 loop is CASSTTPSNQPQHF. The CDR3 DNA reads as TGTGCCAGCAGCACTACACCTAGCAATCAGCCCCAGCATTTT.

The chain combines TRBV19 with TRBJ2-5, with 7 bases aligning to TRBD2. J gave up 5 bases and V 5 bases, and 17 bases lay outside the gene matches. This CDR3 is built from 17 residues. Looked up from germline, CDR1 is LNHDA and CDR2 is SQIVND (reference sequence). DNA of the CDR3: TGTGCCAGTAGTCCTCCCCCGGGACTAACTCGCTCTGAGACCCAGTACTTC. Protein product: CASSPPPGLTRSETQYF.

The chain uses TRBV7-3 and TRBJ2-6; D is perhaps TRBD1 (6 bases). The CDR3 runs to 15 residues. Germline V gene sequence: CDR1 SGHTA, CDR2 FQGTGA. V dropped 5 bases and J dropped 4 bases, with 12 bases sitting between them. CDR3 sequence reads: CASSQQGPGANVLTF. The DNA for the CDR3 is TGTGCCAGCAGCCAACAGGGTCCCGGGGCCAACGTCCTGACTTTC.

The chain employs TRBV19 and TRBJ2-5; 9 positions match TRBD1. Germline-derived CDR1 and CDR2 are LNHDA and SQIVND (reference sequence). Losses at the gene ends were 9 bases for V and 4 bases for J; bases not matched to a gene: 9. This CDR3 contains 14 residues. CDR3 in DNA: TGTGCCAGCAAGGGACAGGGAAGGGTAGAGACCCAGTACTTC. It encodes CASKGQGRVETQYF.

The CDR3 protein is CASSQDLPLAGATYEQYF. CDR3 DNA: TGTGCCAGCAGCCAAGACTTACCCTTGGCGGGAGCCACCTACGAGCAGTACTTC. The gene calls are TRBV4-2 and TRBJ2-7; 7 nucleotides line up with TRBD2. CDR1 LGHNA and CDR2 YNFKEQ come from the germline V gene. The ends lost 0 bases at V and 2 bases at J; junction bases unmatched: 13. The CDR3 is 18 residues long.

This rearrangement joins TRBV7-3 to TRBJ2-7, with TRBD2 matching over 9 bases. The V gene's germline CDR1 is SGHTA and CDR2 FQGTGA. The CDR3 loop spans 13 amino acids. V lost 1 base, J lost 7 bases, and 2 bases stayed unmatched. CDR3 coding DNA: TGTGCCAGCAGCTTAAACCTAGCGGGGGAGCAGTACTTC. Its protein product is CASSLNLAGEQYF.

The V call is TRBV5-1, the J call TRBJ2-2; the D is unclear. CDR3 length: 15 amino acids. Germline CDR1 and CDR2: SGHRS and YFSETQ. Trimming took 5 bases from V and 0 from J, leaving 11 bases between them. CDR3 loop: CASRDLPPNTGELFF. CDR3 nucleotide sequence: TGCGCCAGCAGAGACTTGCCCCCGAACACCGGGGAGCTGTTTTTT.

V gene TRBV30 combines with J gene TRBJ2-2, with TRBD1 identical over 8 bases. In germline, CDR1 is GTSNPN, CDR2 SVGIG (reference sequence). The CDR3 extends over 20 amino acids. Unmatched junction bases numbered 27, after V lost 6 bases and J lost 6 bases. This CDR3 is CACRPLPPGQGVLGSGELFF. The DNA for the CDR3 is TGTGCCTGTAGGCCCCTTCCTCCCGGACAGGGTGTCCTAGGATCCGGGGAGCTGTTTTTT.

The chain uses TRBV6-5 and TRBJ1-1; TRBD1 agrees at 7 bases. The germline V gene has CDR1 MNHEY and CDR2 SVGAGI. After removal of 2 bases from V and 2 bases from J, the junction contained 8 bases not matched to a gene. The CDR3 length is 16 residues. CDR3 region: CASSYHGTAKNTEAFF. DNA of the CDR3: TGTGCCAGCAGTTACCACGGGACAGCCAAAAACACTGAAGCTTTCTTT.

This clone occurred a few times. Here the CDR3 DNA reads TGCGCCAGCAGCTGGGAGACAGGGGCGGGGGAAGCTTTCTTT. This encodes CASSWETGAGEAFF. This sequence joins TRBV5-1 and TRBJ1-1; 8 bases fit TRBD1. V lost 3 bases to trimming and J lost 8 bases; unmatched junction nucleotides: 9. Germline V gives CDR1 SGHRS, CDR2 YFSETQ. This CDR3 contains 14 residues.

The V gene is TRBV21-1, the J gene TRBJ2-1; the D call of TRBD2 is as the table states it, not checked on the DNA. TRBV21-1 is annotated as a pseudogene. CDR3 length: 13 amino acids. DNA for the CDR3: TGTGCCAGCCGGATCCCTAGCCGTAGTGAGCAGTTCTTC. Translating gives CASRIPSRSEQFF.

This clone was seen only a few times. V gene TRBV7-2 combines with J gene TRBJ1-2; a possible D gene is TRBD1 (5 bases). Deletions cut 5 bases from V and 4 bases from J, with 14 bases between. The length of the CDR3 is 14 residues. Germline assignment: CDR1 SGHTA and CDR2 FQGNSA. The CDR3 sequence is CASSPGRQGYGYTF. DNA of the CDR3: TGTGCCAGCAGCCCCGGGCGGCAGGGCTATGGCTACACCTTC. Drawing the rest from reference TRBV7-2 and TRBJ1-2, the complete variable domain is GAGVSQSPSNKVTEKGKDVELRCDPISGHTALYWYRQSLGQGLEFLIYFQGNSAPDKSGLPSDRFSAERTGGSVSTLTIQRTQQEDSAVYLCASSPGRQGYGYTFGSGTRLTVV.

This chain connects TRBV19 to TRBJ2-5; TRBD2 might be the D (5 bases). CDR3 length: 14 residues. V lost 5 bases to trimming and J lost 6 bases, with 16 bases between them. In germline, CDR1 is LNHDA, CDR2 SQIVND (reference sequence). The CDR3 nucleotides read TGTGCCAGTAGTGGAACTGGGAGCCTAAAGACCCAGTACTTC. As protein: CASSGTGSLKTQYF.

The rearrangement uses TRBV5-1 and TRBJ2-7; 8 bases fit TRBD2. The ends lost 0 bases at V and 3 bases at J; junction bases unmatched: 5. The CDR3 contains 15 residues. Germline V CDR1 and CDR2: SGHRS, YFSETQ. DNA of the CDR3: TGCGCCAGCAGCTTGGGATTAACTAGCGGCTACGAGCAGTACTTC. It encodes CASSLGLTSGYEQYF.

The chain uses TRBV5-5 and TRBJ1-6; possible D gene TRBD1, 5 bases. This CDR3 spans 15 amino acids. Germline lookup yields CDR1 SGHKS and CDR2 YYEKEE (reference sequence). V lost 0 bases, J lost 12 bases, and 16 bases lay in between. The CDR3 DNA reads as TGTGCCAGCAGCTTGGGCCCTCCCAGGGCCGAACCCCTCCACTTT. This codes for CASSLGPPRAEPLHF.

In nucleotides, the CDR3 is TGTGCCAGCTCGCCCCTCGGAGTGGGCACAGATACGCAGTATTTT. It codes for CASSPLGVGTDTQYF. This sequence joins TRBV18 and TRBJ2-3, with D unclear. The CDR3 has 15 amino acids. Per the germline V gene, CDR1 is KGHSH and CDR2 is LQKENI. Trimming left V 6 bases short and J 1 base short, with 14 bases between.

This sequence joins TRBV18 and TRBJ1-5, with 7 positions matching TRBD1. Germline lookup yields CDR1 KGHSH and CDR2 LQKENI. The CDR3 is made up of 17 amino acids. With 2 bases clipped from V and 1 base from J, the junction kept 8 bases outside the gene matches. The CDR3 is CASSPTQQGLSNQPQHF. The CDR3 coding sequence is TGTGCCAGCTCACCAACTCAACAGGGGCTGAGCAATCAGCCCCAGCATTTT.

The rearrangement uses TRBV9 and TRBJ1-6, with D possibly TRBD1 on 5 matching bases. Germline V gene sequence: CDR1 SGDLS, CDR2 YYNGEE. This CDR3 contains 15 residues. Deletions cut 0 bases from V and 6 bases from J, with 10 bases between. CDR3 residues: CASSVGQNLNSPLHF. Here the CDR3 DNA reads TGTGCCAGCAGCGTAGGACAGAACCTTAATTCACCCCTCCACTTT.

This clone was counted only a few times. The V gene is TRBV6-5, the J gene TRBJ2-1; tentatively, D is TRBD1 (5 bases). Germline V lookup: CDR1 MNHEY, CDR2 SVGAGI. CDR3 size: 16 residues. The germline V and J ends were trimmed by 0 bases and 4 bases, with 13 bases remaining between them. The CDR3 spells CASSYSGQGAYNEQFF. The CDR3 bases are TGTGCCAGCAGTTACTCCGGACAAGGTGCTTACAATGAGCAGTTCTTC.

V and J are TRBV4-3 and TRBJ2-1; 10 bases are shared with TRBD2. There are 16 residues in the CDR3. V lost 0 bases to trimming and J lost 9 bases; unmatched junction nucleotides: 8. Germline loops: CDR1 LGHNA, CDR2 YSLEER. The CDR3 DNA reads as TGCGCCAGCAGCCAAGATCTGGCTAGCGGGAGTCGTGAGCAGTTCTTC. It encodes CASSQDLASGSREQFF.

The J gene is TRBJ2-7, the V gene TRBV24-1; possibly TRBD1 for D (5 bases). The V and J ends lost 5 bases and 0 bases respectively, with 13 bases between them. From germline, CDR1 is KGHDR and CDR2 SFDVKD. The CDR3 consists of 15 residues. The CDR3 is CATSVGALSSYEQYF. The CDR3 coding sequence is TGTGCCACCAGTGTAGGGGCCCTGAGCTCCTACGAGCAGTACTTC.

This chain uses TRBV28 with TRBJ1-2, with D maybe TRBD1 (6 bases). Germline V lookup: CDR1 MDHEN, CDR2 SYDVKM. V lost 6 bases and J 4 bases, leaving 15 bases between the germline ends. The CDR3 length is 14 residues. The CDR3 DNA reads TGTGCCAGCAGGTCAGGGGCCTCCCCCTATGGCTACACCTTC. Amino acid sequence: CASRSGASPYGYTF.